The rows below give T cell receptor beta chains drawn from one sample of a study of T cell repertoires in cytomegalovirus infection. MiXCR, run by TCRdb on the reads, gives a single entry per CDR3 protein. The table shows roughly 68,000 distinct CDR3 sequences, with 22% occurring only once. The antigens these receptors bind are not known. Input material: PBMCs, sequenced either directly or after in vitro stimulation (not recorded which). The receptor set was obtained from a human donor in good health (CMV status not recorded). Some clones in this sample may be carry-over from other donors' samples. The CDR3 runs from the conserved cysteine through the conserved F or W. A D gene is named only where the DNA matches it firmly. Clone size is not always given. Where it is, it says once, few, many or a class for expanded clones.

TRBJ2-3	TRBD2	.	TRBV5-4	TGTGCCAGCAGCTTGGCACTAGCGGGGCACACAGATACGCAGTATTTT	CASSLALAGHTDTQYF
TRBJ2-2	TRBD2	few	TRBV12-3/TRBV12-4	TGTGCCAGCAGACCCGGGACTAGATACGGGGAGCTGTTTTTT	CASRPGTRYGELFF
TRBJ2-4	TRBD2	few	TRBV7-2	TGTGCCAGCAGCTTCGCGGGACTAGCGGGGGGGGACATTCAGTACTTC	CASSFAGLAGGDIQYF
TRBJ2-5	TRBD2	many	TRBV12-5	TGTGCTAGTGGTTTGGTACGCGGACTAGCGGATCAAGAGACCCAGTACTTC	CASGLVRGLADQETQYF
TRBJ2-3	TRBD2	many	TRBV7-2	TGTGCCAGCAGCCCCCGGACTAGCGGGAGATTTGGCACAGATACGCAGTATTTT	CASSPRTSGRFGTDTQYF
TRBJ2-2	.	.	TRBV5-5	TGTGCCAGCAGACTTACTAGCTTTTCTCCTAGCGGGGAGCTGTTTTTT	CASRLTSFSPSGELFF
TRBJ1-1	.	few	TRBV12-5	TGTGCTAGTGGTTTGGTATTACAACAAAGCACCGAAGCTTTCTTT	CASGLVLQQSTEAFF
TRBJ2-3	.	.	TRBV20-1	TGCAGTGCTAGGTCACCGGGAGATACGCAGTATTTT	CSARSPGDTQYF
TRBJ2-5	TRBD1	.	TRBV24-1	TGTGCCACCAGTGCCGCGACAGGGCCTCAAGAGACCCAGTACTTC	CATSAATGPQETQYF
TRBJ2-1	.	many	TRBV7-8	TGTGCCAGCAGCTGGGCCTGGGACAATGAGCAGTTCTTC	CASSWAWDNEQFF
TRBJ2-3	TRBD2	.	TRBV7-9	TGTGCCAGCAGCGAGGTCCTAGCGGGAGGGCCAGATACGCAGTATTTT	CASSEVLAGGPDTQYF
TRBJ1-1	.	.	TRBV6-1	TGTGCCAGCAGGGCCGGCGGACTAAGGACTGAAGCTTTCTTT	CASRAGGLRTEAFF
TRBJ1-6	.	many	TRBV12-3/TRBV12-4	TGTGCCAGCAGTCTTTCGTCCGGACCTGGAGGGGGCTATAATTCACCCCTCCACTTT	CASSLSSGPGGGYNSPLHF
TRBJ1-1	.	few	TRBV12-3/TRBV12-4	TGTGCCAGCAGCTCCGGGACGTCCACTGAAGCTTTCTTT	CASSSGTSTEAFF
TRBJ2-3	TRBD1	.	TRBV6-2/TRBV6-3	TGTGCCAGCAAAGAGGACAGGGACCAGGGAGATACGCAGTATTTT	CASKEDRDQGDTQYF
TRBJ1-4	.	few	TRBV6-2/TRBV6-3	TGTGCCAGCAGAGCTGCAGCAGGGTTTGGGCCTCCTGCAACTAATGAAAAACTGTTTTTT	CASRAAAGFGPPATNEKLFF
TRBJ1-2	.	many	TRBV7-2	TGTGCCAGCAGCGTAGACAGCCAAAATGGCTACACCTTC	CASSVDSQNGYTF
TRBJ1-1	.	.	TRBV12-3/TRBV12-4	TGTGCCAGCAGCCCCCTACGTGAAGCTTTCTTT	CASSPLREAFF
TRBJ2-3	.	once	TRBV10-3	TGTGCCATCAGTGGGGGGGGCACGGATACGCAGTATTTT	CAISGGGTDTQYF
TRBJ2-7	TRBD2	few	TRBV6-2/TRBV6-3	TGTGCCAGCAGCAGACTAGCGGGAGCGTACGAGCAGTACTTC	CASSRLAGAYEQYF
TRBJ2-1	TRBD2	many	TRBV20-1	TGCAGTGTAGATCCCGGGACTAGCGGTTACAATGAGCAGTTCTTC	CSVDPGTSGYNEQFF
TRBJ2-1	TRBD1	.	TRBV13	TGTGCCAGCAGCACCCCGACAGGGGCTAGCTCCTACAATGAGCAGTTCTTC	CASSTPTGASSYNEQFF
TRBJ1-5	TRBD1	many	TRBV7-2	TGTGCCAGCAGCCCTACAGGGGGCAATCAGCCCCAGCATTTT	CASSPTGGNQPQHF
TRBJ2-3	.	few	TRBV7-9	TGTGCCAGCAGCTTAGTACAGAGCGGCACAGATACGCAGTATTTT	CASSLVQSGTDTQYF
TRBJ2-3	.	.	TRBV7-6	TGTGCCAGCAGCCGAAAACCAGATACGCAGTATTTT	CASSRKPDTQYF
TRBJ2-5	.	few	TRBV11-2	TGTGCCAGCAGCCCCCACGGCGGTCTTATGAAGACCCAGTACTTC	CASSPHGGLMKTQYF
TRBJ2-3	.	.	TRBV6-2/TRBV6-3	TGTGCCAGCTCGGATTACCTTAGGAGCACAGATACGCAGTATTTT	CASSDYLRSTDTQYF
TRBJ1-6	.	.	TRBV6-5	TGTGCCAGCAGGGGTCTAAAATCACCCCTCCACTTT	CASRGLKSPLHF
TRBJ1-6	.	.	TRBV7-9	TGTGCCAGCAGCTTAAATTCACCCCTCCACTTT	CASSLNSPLHF
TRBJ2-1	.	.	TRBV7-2	TGTGCCAGCAGCTCATACAGCTCCTACAATGAGCAGTTCTTC	CASSSYSSYNEQFF
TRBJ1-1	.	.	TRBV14	TGTGCCAGCAGCGCGATCCAGGGGAACACTGAAGCTTTCTTT	CASSAIQGNTEAFF
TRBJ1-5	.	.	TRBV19	TGTGCCAGTAGTATCTACGGGGGTCAGCCCCAGCATTTT	CASSIYGGQPQHF
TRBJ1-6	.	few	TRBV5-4	TGTGCCAGCAGCTTGGGGAACAGGGAGGGAAATTCACCCCTCCACTTT	CASSLGNREGNSPLHF
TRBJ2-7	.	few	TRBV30	TGTGCCTGGAGAGCGCCAGGGTGGAACGAGCAGTACTTC	CAWRAPGWNEQYF
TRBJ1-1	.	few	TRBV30	TGTGCCTGGAGTGTTCATGGGGGCACTGAAGCTTTCTTT	CAWSVHGGTEAFF
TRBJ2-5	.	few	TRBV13	TGTGCCAGCAGTCGGGCCCGGCCGACACAAGAGACCCAGTACTTC	CASSRARPTQETQYF
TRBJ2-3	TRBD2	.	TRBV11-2	TGTGCCGGCGGGAGGCGTGGAGTAACAGATACGCAGTATTTT	CAGGRRGVTDTQYF
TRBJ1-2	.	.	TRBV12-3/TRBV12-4	TGTGCCAGCAGGCCCCAGGGCCGTGGCTACACCTTC	CASRPQGRGYTF